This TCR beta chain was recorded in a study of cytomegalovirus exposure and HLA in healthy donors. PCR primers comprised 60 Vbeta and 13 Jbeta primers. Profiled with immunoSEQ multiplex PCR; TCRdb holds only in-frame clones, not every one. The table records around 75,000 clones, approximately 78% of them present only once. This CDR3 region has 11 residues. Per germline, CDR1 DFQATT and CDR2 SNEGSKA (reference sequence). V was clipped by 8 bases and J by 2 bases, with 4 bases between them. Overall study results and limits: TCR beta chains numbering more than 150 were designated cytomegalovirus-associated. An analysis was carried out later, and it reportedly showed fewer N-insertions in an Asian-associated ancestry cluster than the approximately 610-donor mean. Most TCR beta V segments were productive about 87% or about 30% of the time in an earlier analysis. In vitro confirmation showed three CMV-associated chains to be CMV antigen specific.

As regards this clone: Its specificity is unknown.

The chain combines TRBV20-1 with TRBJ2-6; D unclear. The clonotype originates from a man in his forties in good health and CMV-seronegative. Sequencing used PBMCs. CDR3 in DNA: TGCAGTTTAGCTGGGGCCAACGTCCTGACTTTC. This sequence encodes CSLAGANVLTF.